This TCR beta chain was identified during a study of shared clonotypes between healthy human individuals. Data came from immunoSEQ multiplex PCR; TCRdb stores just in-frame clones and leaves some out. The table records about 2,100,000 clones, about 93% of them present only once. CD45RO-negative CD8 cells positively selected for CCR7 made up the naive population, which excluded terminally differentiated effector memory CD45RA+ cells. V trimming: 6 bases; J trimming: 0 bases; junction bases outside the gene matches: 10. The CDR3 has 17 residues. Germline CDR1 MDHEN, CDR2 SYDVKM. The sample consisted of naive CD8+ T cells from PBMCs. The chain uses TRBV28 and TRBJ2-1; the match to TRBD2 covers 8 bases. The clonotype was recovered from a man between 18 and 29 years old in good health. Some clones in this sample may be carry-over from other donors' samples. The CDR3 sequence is CASSTRTSQSSYNEQFF. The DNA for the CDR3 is TGTGCCAGCAGCACGCGGACTAGCCAAAGCTCCTACAATGAGCAGTTCTTC.